This T cell receptor (beta chain) is drawn from a study of shared clonotypes between healthy human individuals. Looking at the study overall: Each donor had three CD4 naive, three CD4 memory, two CD8 naive and one CD8 memory plate.

Original handling: Junction-only sequences without quality scores were provided by ImmunoSEQ, so filtering was different. Sequenced by immunoSEQ multiplex PCR; TCRdb stores in-frame clones only, minus some. V and J calls and clone size are copied from that table; D and trimming were computed from the DNA. The table shows over 750,000 clones, with 95% to 97% occurring only once. Per germline, CDR1 SGHTA and CDR2 FQGNSA. The CDR3 has 15 amino acids. With V trimmed by 2 bases and J by 6 bases, 7 bases remained unmatched. Concerning this clone itself: Antigen specificity is unknown.

Study results and caveats: Non-shared clonotypes were found to have lower generation probabilities than the clonotypes that were shared by all four of the sorted-subset donors.

Positive CCR7 selection of CD45RO-negative cells yielded the naive CD8 cells, and terminally differentiated effector memory CD45RA+ cells were excluded. Sequencing input: naive CD8+ T cells sorted from blood. This receptor was identified in a man under 40 in good health. The V and J genes are TRBV7-2 and TRBJ2-3, with 8 bases lining up with TRBD1. The CDR3 here is CASSLSQGAVDTQYF. In DNA form, the CDR3 reads TGTGCCAGCAGCTTATCGCAGGGGGCTGTGGATACGCAGTATTTT.